This TCR beta chain was sequenced in a study of blood T cell repertoires in COVID-19. The repertoire was sequenced with immunoSEQ multiplex PCR; TCRdb's copy has only in-frame clones and lacks some. The table lists fewer than 90,000 clones, approximately 89% of them singletons. V shed 4 bases, J shed 4 bases, and the junction held 4 bases outside the gene matches. In germline, CDR1 is SNHLY, CDR2 FYNNEI. This CDR3 has 14 residues. The chain links TRBV2 to TRBJ2-3; 8 bases match TRBD1. The specimen was peripheral blood. This TCR came from a middle-aged man with active or convalescent COVID-19. The CDR3 here is CASSGQGNADTQYF. CDR3 DNA sequence: TGTGCCAGCAGTGGACAGGGGAACGCAGATACGCAGTATTTT.